The rows below give T cell receptor beta chains drawn from one sample of a study of vaccination and CD4 T cells after COVID-19. These TCRs are of unknown antigen specificity. TCRdb ran MiXCR on the PCR reads and lists one entry per CDR3 protein. Here the sample spans roughly 25,000 distinct CDR3 sequences, roughly three fifths being singletons. Sequenced input: CD4+ T cells from blood, cultured in vitro. Source of these receptors: a human donor who had recovered from COVID-19. Each CDR3 is given with its conserved first and last residue. D genes are given only for firm matches. Rows may omit the clone size; those that give it use once, few, many or a size class.

abundance	v_gene	j_gene	d_gene	CDR3aa	CDR3nt
-	TRBV29-1	TRBJ1-3	-	CSVDAMGDGNTIYF	TGCAGCGTTGACGCCATGGGGGACGGAAACACCATATATTTT
-	TRBV12-3/TRBV12-4	TRBJ2-7	-	CASSLAFYEQYF	TGTGCCAGCAGTTTAGCATTCTACGAGCAGTACTTC
few	TRBV7-6	TRBJ1-2	-	CASSDAGSGGLFLGYTF	TGTGCCAGCAGCGACGCGGGGTCGGGGGGCTTATTTCTTGGCTACACCTTC
-	TRBV19	TRBJ1-2	-	CASSMTASRNYGYTF	TGTGCCAGTAGTATGACAGCGAGCCGTAACTATGGCTACACCTTC
-	TRBV11-3	TRBJ2-1	-	CASSFRTEPFNEQFF	TGTGCCAGCAGCTTCAGGACGGAGCCTTTCAATGAGCAGTTCTTC
-	TRBV7-3	TRBJ2-1	TRBD2	CASSRTTPGLAGGPRNEQFF	TGTGCCAGCAGCCGAACGACCCCGGGACTAGCGGGAGGGCCGAGGAATGAGCAGTTCTTC
-	TRBV11-3	TRBJ1-5	TRBD1	CASSPRDSYSNQPQHF	TGTGCCAGCAGCCCGCGGGACAGTTATAGCAATCAGCCCCAGCATTTT
few	TRBV5-4	TRBJ1-2	TRBD1	CASSPKPGQGASSNYGYTF	TGTGCCAGCAGCCCAAAACCGGGACAGGGGGCCTCTTCGAACTATGGCTACACCTTC
-	TRBV19	TRBJ2-4	-	CASSPNRNPNIQYF	TGTGCCAGTAGTCCGAACAGGAACCCAAACATTCAGTACTTC
medium-sized	TRBV12-3/TRBV12-4	TRBJ2-7	TRBD1	CASSLDRTGNSYEQYF	TGTGCCAGCAGCCTAGACCGGACAGGGAACTCCTACGAGCAGTACTTC
-	TRBV28	TRBJ1-5	-	CASSAERRSNQPQHF	TGTGCCAGCAGTGCCGAAAGGAGGAGCAATCAGCCCCAGCATTTT
-	TRBV20-1	TRBJ2-5	-	CSARVPGGETQYF	TGCAGTGCTAGAGTCCCGGGTGGAGAGACCCAGTACTTC
-	TRBV5-5	TRBJ1-2	-	CASSLDRASGYTF	TGTGCCAGCAGCTTGGACAGGGCCTCCGGCTACACCTTC
-	TRBV6-2/TRBV6-3	TRBJ2-1	TRBD2	CASSYSGGRANEQFF	TGTGCCAGCAGTTACTCCGGCGGGAGGGCCAATGAGCAGTTCTTC
-	TRBV7-9	TRBJ1-2	-	CASSPPMGRYTF	TGTGCCAGCAGCCCTCCGATGGGCCGCTACACCTTC
-	TRBV30	TRBJ1-1	-	CAWSVANTEAFF	TGTGCCTGGAGTGTGGCAAACACTGAAGCTTTCTTT
-	TRBV7-2	TRBJ2-7	TRBD2	CASSLVRGSTYEQYF	TGTGCCAGCAGCTTAGTTCGCGGGAGCACGTACGAGCAGTACTTC
-	TRBV7-2	TRBJ2-5	-	CASSLVRGRETQYF	TGTGCCAGCAGCTTAGTACGAGGTCGGGAGACCCAGTACTTC
-	TRBV7-2	TRBJ1-1	-	CASSLAPAGNTEAFF	TGTGCCAGCAGCTTAGCGCCGGCGGGAAACACTGAAGCTTTCTTT
-	TRBV18	TRBJ1-2	-	CASSPDPSGYTF	TGTGCCAGCTCACCAGATCCGAGCGGCTACACCTTC
-	TRBV7-3	TRBJ1-1	-	CASSLQGMNTEAFF	TGTGCCAGCAGCTTACAGGGAATGAACACTGAAGCTTTCTTT
-	TRBV10-3	TRBJ2-2	TRBD1	CAIKTQGAENTGELFF	TGTGCCATCAAGACACAGGGGGCCGAGAACACCGGGGAGCTGTTTTTT
-	TRBV20-1	TRBJ2-7	-	CSMTDSSYEQYF	TGCAGTATGACGGACAGCTCCTACGAGCAGTACTTC
-	TRBV27	TRBJ1-2	TRBD1	CASSFRGGYGYTF	TGTGCCAGCAGTTTCAGGGGGGGCTATGGCTACACCTTC